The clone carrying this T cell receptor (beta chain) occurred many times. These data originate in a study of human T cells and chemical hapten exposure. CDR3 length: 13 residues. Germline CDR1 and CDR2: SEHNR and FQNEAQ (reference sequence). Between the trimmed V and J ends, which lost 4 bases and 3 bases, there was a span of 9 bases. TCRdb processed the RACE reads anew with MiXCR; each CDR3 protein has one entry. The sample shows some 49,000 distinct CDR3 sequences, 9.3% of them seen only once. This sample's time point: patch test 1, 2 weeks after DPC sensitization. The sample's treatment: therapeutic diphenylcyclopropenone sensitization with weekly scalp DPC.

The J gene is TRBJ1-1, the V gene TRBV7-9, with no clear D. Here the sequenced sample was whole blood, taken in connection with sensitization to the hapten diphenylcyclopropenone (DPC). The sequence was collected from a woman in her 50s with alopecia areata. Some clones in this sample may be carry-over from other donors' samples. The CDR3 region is CASSYETYTEAFF. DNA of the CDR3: TGTGCCAGCAGCTACGAAACTTACACTGAAGCTTTCTTT.